This T cell receptor beta chain is from a study of CD8 T cells in Susac syndrome. The CDR3 covers 15 residues. CDR1 is MGHRA, CDR2 YSYEKL, per germline. V lost 0 bases and J 7 bases, leaving 10 bases between the germline ends. A quantity of roughly 0.5 to 1 ug RNA underwent reverse transcription using random hexamers. TCR beta CDR3 was amplified by immunoSEQ multiplex PCR. This amplification extended across 54 Vbeta and 13 Jbeta segments. TCRdb reprocessed the immunoSEQ multiplex PCR reads via MiXCR and lists one record per CDR3 protein. The sample has 130,000 or so distinct CDR3 sequences, 75% to 90% seen once. TCR beta was sequenced from blood CD8+ and CD4+ T cells. FACS enriched CD8+ TEMRA cells, while bulk CD8+ and CD4+ were negatively isolated.

V gene TRBV4-1 combines with J gene TRBJ1-6, with a weak D call TRBD1 (5 bases). Material: CD8+ T cells from PBMCs. This sequence originates from a human donor with multiple sclerosis. As DNA, the CDR3 is TGCGCCAGCAGCCAAGAAGGGGTTGGAAATTCACCCCTCCACTTT. It translates to CASSQEGVGNSPLHF.